The 5 T cell receptor beta chains given below trace back to one sample, sequenced in a study of T cell repertoires in cytomegalovirus infection (dated by TCRdb to the late 2010s). The treatment or condition label, as the study defines it: in vitro stimulation with specific CMV peptide epitopes to enrich CMV-specific T cells. Sequencer: Illumina HiSeq 1500. TCRdb trimmed the raw reads at Q25, called clones with MiXCR and kept productive beta chains. Each entry merges the rows of one CDR3 protein and shows their most common DNA and genes. For this sample there are 80,000 to 90,000 distinct CDR3 sequences; about half appear just once. The top ten constitute over 85% of the sample. For these TCRs, the target antigens are not known. The sequencing used CD8+ T cells from cultured PBMCs, collected from culture after CMV antigen stimulation. The receptors shown here come from a human donor in good health (CMV status not recorded). Some clones in this sample may be carry-over from other donors' samples.

The chain links TRBV27 to TRBJ2-1, with 9 bases that match TRBD2. Germline CDR1 reads MNHEY; CDR2 reads SMNVEV (reference sequence). J was trimmed by 6 bases and V by 8 bases; bases with no gene match: 5. The CDR3 contains 13 residues. CDR3 amino acids: CASRRLAVNEQFF. CDR3 coding DNA: TGTGCCAGCCGCCGACTAGCGGTCAATGAGCAGTTCTTC.

This clonotype was detected only a few times. The chain carries TRBV7-2 and TRBJ2-2; 9 nucleotides line up with TRBD2. This CDR3 is built from 16 residues. With 5 bases clipped from V and 2 bases from J, the junction kept 6 bases outside the gene matches. From germline, CDR1 is SGHTA and CDR2 FQGNSA. The CDR3: CASSVHSGRNTGELFF. CDR3 nucleotides: TGTGCCAGCAGCGTTCATAGCGGGAGAAACACCGGGGAGCTGTTTTTT.

This clonotype has a handful of counts. This chain joins TRBV24-1 and TRBJ2-2; TRBD1 matches at 10 bases. Germline lookup yields CDR1 KGHDR and CDR2 SFDVKD. V lost 4 bases to trimming and J lost 6 bases; unmatched junction nucleotides: 7. The CDR3 spans 16 residues. The CDR3 loop reads CATSDPGQGQPGELFF. In DNA form, the CDR3 reads TGTGCCACCAGTGACCCGGGACAGGGGCAACCCGGGGAGCTGTTTTTT.

This clonotype showed up just once. The chain recombines TRBV29-1 with TRBJ1-1; D is undetermined. There are 12 residues in the CDR3. CDR1 is SQVTM, CDR2 ANQGSEA, per germline. Trimming cost V 6 bases and J 2 bases, with 10 bases left between them. The CDR3 region is CSVDPHNTEAFF. The CDR3 nucleotides read TGCAGCGTAGACCCTCACAACACTGAAGCTTTCTTT.

The rearrangement joins TRBV6-1 to TRBJ1-2, with D uncertain. CDR1 and CDR2 from the germline V gene are MNHNS and SASEGT. This CDR3 is 16 amino acids long. Trimming removed 6 bases at V and 0 bases at J, with 17 bases between. CDR3 sequence: CASREAGSLANYGYTF. DNA of the CDR3: TGTGCCAGCAGAGAGGCCGGGAGCCTTGCTAACTATGGCTACACCTTC.